These 5 T cell receptor beta chains came from one sample sequenced in a study of PD-1 blockade in classical Hodgkin lymphoma. Only in-frame clones appear in the TCRdb table, and some are missing; sequencing was by immunoSEQ multiplex PCR. The sample has about 14,000 clones, about 80% seen once; the top ten hold around 22%. Every patient was affected by relapse after autologous stem cell transplantation, while exposure to brentuximab vedotin was not uniform. The sample here was peripheral blood mononuclear cells (PBMCs), taken at baseline. The receptors shown here come from a human donor with classical Hodgkin lymphoma.

The count of this clone is one. The V call is TRBV11-2, the J call TRBJ2-7, with no clear D. The germline gives CDR1 SGHAT, CDR2 FQNNGV. The V gene lost 3 bases and the J gene lost 6 bases, with 12 bases spanning the gap. The CDR3 is 13 amino acids. Written as DNA, the CDR3 is TGTGCCAGCAGCTTGCCCTTAGGGCCCGAGCAGTACTTC. Translating it yields CASSLPLGPEQYF. The complete variable domain, with remaining parts taken from reference TRBV11-2 and TRBJ2-7, reads EAGVAQSPRYKIIEKRQSVAFWCNPISGHATLYWYQQILGQGPKLLIQFQNNGVVDDSQLPKDRFSAERLKGVDSTLKIQPAKLEDSAVYLCASSLPLGPEQYFGPGTRLTVT.

The chain has TRBV12-1 and TRBJ2-1; the DNA was not used to check the table's D call, TRBD1. TRBV12-1 is given as a pseudogene. CDR3 size: 14 residues. Here the CDR3 DNA reads TGTGCCAGCAGCTCTACCAACAGGGTACTTGGGCAGTTCTTC. Protein: CASSSTNRVLGQFF.

The chain employs TRBV2 and TRBJ2-5; D possibly corresponds to TRBD1 (6 bases). Trimming cost V 3 bases and J 2 bases, with 13 bases left between them. Germline V gives CDR1 SNHLY, CDR2 FYNNEI. This CDR3 is built from 15 residues. DNA of the CDR3: TGTGCCAGCAGTGAGTTCGGGACAAAACAAGAGACCCAGTACTTC. Protein product: CASSEFGTKQETQYF.

The rearrangement uses TRBV6-5 and TRBJ1-1; no reliable D call. Germline values: CDR1 MNHEY, CDR2 SVGAGI. There are 14 residues in the CDR3. The V end lost 5 bases, the J end lost 4 bases, and 14 bases lay between the germline ends. The CDR3 spells CASSQRRSGTEAFF. The CDR3, as DNA: TGTGCCAGCAGTCAACGCAGATCGGGCACTGAAGCTTTCTTT.

The chain combines TRBV11-2 with TRBJ1-3; D remains ambiguous. Between the trimmed V and J ends, which lost 6 bases and 0 bases, there was a span of 9 bases. Germline loops: CDR1 SGHAT, CDR2 FQNNGV. The CDR3 consists of 14 residues. CDR3 DNA sequence: TGTGCCAGCAGTGGAAGCATCTCTGGAAACACCATATATTTT. This sequence encodes CASSGSISGNTIYF.